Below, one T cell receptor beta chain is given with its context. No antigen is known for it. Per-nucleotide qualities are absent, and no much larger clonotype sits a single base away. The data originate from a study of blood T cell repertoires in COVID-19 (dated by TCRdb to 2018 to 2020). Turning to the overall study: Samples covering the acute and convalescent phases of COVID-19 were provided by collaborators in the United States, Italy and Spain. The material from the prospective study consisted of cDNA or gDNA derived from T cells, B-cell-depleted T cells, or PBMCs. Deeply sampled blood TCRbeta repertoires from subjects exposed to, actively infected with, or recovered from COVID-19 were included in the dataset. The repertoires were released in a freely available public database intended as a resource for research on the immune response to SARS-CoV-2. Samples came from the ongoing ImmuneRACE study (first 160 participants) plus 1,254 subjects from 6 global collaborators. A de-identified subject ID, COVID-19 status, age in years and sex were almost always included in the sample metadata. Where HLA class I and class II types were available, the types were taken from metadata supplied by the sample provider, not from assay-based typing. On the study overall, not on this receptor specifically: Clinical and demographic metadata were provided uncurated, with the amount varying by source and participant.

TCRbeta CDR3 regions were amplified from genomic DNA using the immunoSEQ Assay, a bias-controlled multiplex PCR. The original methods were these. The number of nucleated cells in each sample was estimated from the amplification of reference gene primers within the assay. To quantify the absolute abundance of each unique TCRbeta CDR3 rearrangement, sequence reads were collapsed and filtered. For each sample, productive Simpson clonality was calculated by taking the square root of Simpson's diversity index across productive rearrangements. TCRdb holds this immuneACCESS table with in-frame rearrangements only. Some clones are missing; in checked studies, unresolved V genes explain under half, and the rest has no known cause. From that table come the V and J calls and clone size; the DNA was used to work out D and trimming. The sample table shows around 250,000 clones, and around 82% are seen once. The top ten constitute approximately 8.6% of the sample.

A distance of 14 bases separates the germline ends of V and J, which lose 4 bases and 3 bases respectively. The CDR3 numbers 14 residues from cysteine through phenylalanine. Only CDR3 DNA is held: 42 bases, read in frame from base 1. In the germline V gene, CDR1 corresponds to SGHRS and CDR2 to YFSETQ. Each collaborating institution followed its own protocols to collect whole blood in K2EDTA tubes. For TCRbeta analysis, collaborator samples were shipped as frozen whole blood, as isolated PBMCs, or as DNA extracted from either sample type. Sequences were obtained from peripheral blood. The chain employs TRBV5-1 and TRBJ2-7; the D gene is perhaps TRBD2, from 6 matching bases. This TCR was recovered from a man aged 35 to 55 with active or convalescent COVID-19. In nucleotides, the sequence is TGCGCCAGCAGCCGGGGAGGACTTGACTACGAGCAGTACTTC. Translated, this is CASSRGGLDYEQYF.